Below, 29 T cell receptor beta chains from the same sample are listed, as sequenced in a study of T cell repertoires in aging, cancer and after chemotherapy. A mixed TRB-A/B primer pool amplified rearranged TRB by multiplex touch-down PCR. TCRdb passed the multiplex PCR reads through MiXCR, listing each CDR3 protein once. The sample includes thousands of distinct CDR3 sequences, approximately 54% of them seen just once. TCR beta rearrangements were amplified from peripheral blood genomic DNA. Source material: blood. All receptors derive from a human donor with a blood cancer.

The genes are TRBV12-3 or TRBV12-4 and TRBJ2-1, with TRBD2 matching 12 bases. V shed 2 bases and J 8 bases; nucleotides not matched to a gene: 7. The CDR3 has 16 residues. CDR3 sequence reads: CASSLKLAGGRDEQFF. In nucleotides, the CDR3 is TGTGCCAGCAGTTTAAAACTAGCGGGGGGCAGGGATGAGCAGTTCTTC.

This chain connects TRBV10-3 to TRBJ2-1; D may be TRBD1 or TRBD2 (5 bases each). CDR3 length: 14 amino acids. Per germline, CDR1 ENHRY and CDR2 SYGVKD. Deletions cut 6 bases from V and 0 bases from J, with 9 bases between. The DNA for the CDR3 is TGTGCCATCAGGGGGGAGCCCTCCTACAATGAGCAGTTCTTC. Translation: CAIRGEPSYNEQFF.

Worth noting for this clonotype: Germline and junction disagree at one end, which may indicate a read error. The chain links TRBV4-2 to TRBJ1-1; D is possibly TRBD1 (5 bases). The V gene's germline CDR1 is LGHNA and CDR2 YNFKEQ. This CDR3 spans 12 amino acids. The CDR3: CASRQTDNEAFF. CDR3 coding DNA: TGCGCCAGCCGCCAGACGGACAACGAAGCTTTCTTT.

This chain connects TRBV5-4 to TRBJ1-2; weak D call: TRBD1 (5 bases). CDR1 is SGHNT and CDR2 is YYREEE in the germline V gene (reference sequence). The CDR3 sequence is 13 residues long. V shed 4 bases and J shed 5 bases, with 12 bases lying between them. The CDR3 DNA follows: TGTGCCAGCAGCAACGACAGCCTATATGGCTACACCTTC. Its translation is CASSNDSLYGYTF. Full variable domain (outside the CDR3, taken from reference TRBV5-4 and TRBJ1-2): ETGVTQSPTHLIKTRGQQVTLRCSSQSGHNTVSWYQQALGQGPQFIFQYYREEENGRGNFPPRFSGLQFPNYSSELNVNALELDDSALYLCASSNDSLYGYTFGSGTRLTVV.

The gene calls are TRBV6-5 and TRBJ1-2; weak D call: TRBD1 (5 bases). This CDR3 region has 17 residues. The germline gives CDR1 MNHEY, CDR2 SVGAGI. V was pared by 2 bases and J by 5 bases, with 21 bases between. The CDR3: CASSYEQRGTDHYGYTF. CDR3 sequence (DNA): TGTGCCAGCAGTTACGAGCAGAGGGGTACAGACCATTATGGCTACACCTTC.

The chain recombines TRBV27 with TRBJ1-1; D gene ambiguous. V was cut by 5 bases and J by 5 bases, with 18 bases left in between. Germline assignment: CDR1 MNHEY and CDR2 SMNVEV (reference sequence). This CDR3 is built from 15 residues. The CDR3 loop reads CASSISQSWRTEAFF. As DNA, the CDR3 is TGTGCCAGCAGTATAAGCCAGTCCTGGCGGACTGAAGCTTTCTTT.

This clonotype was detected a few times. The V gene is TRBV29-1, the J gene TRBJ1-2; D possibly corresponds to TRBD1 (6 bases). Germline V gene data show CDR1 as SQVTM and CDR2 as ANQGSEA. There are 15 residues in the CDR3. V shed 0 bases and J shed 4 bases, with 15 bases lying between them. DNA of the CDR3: TGCAGCGTTGAAGATAATGGGAACAGGGCCTATGGCTACACCTTC. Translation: CSVEDNGNRAYGYTF.

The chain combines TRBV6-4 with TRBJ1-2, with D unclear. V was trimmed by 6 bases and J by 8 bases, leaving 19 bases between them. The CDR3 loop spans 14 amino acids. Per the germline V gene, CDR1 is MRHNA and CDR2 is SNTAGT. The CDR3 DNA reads TGTGCCAGCAGCCCCGGACGGACTCTGAGGGGCTACACCTTC. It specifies CASSPGRTLRGYTF.

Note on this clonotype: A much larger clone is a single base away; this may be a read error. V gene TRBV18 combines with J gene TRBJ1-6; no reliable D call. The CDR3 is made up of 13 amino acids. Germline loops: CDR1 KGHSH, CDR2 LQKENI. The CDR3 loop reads CASSPNENLPLHF. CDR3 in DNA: TGTGCCAGCTCACCAAACGAGAATTTACCCCTCCACTTT.

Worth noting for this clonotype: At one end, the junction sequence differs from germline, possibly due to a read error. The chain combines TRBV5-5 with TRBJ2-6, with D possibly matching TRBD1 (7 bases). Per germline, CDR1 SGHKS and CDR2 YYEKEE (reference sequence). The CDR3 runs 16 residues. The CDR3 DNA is TGCGCCAGCAGCCCAGGGGGGTCCTCTGGGGCCAACGTCCTGACTTTC. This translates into CASSPGGSSGANVLTF.

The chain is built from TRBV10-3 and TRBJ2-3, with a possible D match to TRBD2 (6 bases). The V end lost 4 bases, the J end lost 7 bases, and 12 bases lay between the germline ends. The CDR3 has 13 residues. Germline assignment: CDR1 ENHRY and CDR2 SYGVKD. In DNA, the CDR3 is TGTGCCATCAGTGTGGCGGAGGGAAATACGCAGTATTTT. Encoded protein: CAISVAEGNTQYF.

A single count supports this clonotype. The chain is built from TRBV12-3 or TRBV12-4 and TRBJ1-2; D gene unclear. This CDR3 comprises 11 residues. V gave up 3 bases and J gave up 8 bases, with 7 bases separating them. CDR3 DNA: TGTGCCAGCAGTTTTAGGGAAGGCTACACCTTC. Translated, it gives CASSFREGYTF.

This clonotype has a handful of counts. CDR3 protein: CASSRPGRAPYEQYF. DNA for the CDR3: TGTGCCAGCTCACGCCCGGGACGCGCCCCCTACGAGCAGTACTTC. The chain links TRBV18 to TRBJ2-7; D may correspond to TRBD1 or TRBD2 (5 bases each). The CDR3 runs to 15 residues. Germline CDR1 and CDR2: KGHSH and LQKENI. Trimming took off 4 bases at V and 2 bases at J, with 15 bases between the two ends.

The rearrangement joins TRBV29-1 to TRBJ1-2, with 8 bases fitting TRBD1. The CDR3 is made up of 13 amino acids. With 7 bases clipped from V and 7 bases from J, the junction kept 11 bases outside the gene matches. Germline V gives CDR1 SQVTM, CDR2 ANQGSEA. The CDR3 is CSASDRTGTGYTF. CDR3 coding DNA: TGCAGCGCCTCAGACAGGACAGGGACTGGCTACACCTTC.

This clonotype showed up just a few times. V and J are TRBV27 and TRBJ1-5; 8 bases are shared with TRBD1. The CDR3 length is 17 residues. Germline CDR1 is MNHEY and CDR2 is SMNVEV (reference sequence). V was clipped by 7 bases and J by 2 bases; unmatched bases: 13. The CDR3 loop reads CASKLGETGVGNQPQHF. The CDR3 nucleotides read TGTGCCAGCAAGTTGGGTGAGACAGGGGTTGGCAATCAGCCCCAGCATTTT.

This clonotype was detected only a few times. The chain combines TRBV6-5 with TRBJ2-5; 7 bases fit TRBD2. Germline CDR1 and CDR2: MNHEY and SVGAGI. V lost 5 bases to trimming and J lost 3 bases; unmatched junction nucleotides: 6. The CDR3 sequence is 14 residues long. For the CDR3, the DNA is TGTGCCAGCAGTGGCAGGGCGGGGGAAGAGACCCAGTACTTC. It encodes CASSGRAGEETQYF.

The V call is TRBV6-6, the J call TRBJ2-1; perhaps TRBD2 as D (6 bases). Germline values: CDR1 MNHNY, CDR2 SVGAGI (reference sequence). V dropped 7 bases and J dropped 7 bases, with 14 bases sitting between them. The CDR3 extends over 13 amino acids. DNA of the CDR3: TGTGCCAGCACCTTCGGCGGGGTTAATGAGCAGTTCTTC. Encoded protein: CASTFGGVNEQFF.

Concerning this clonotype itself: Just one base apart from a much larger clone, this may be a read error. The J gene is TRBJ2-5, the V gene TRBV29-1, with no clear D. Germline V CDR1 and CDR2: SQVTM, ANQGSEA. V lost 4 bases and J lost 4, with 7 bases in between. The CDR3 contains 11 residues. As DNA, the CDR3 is TGCAGCGTTGCAGGCGCAGAGACCCAGTACTTC. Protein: CSVAGAETQYF.

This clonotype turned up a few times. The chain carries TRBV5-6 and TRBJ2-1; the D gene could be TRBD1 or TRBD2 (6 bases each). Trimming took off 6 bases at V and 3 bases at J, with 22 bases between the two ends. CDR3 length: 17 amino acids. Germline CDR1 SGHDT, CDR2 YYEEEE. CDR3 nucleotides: TGTGCCAGCACCCCTTTTCCGTCGGGGGCGGACTACAATGAGCAGTTCTTC. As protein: CASTPFPSGADYNEQFF.

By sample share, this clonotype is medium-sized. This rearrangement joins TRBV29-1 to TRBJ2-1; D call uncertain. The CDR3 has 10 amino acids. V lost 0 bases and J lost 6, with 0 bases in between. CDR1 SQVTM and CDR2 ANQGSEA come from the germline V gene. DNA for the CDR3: TGCAGCGTTGAAGACAATGAGCAGTTCTTC. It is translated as CSVEDNEQFF.

The CDR3, as DNA: TGTGCCAGCAGTTCGACCGGGCCGCCCAATGAGCAGTTCTTC. Its translation: CASSSTGPPNEQFF. The chain combines TRBV27 with TRBJ2-1; D remains ambiguous. Trimming cost V 4 bases and J 6 bases, with 13 bases left between them. The CDR3 loop spans 14 amino acids. CDR1 is MNHEY, CDR2 SMNVEV, per germline (reference sequence).

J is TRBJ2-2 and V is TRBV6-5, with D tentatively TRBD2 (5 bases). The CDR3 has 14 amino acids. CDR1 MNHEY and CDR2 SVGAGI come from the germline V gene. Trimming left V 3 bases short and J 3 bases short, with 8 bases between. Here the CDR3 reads CASSYWRHTGELFF. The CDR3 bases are TGTGCCAGCAGTTATTGGAGGCACACCGGGGAGCTGTTTTTT.

The CDR3 region has the DNA TGTGCCAGTAGTATAGTTGGCGGAGGTCAGCCCCAGCATTTT. Its protein product is CASSIVGGGQPQHF. The chain is built from TRBV19 and TRBJ1-5, with D hard to call. This CDR3 contains 14 residues. The germline V gene encodes CDR1 LNHDA and CDR2 SQIVND (reference sequence). V was trimmed by 1 base and J by 6 bases, leaving 10 bases between them. The full variable domain, with the rest looked up from reference TRBV19 and TRBJ1-5, is DGGITQSPKYLFRKEGQNVTLSCEQNLNHDAMYWYRQDPGQGLRLIYYSQIVNDFQKGDIAEGYSVSREKKESFPLTVTSAQKNPTAFYLCASSIVGGGQPQHFGDGTRLSIL.

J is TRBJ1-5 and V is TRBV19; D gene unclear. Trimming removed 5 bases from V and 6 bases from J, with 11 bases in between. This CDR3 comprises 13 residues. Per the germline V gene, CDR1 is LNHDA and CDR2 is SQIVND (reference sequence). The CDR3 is CASSPIQGQPQHF. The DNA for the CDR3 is TGTGCCAGTAGTCCCATCCAAGGTCAGCCCCAGCATTTT.

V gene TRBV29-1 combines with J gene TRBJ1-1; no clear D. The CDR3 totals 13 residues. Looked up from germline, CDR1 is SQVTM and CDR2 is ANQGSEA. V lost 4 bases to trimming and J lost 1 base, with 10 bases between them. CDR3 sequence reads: CSVVALRNTEAFF. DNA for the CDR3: TGCAGCGTTGTGGCCCTCAGGAACACTGAAGCTTTCTTT.

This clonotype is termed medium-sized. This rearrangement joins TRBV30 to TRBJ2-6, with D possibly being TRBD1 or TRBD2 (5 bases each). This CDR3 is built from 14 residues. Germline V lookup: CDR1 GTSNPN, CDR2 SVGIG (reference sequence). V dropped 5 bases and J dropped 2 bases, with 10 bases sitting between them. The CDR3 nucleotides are TGTGCCTGGCATCAGGGAGCTGGGGCCAACGTCCTGACTTTC. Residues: CAWHQGAGANVLTF.

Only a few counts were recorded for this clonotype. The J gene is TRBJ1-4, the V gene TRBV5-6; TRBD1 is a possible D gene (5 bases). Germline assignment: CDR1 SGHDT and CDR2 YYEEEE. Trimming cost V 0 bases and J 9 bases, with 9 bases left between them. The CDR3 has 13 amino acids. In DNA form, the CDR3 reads TGTGCCAGCAGCTTGGGCAGGGCCAAAAAACTGTTTTTT. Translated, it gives CASSLGRAKKLFF.

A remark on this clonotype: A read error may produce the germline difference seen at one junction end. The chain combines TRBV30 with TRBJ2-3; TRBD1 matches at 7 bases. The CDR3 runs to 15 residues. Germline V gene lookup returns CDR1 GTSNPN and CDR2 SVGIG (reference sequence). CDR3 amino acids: CAWGVQDRARDTQYF. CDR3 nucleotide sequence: TGTGCCTGGGGTGTACAAGACAGGGCGAGAGATACGCAGTATTTT.

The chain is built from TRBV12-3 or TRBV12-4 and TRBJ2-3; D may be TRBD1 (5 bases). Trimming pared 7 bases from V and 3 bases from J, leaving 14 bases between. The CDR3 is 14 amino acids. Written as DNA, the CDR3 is TGTGCCAGCATTCGAATGGCAGGGACAGATACGCAGTATTTT. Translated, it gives CASIRMAGTDTQYF.